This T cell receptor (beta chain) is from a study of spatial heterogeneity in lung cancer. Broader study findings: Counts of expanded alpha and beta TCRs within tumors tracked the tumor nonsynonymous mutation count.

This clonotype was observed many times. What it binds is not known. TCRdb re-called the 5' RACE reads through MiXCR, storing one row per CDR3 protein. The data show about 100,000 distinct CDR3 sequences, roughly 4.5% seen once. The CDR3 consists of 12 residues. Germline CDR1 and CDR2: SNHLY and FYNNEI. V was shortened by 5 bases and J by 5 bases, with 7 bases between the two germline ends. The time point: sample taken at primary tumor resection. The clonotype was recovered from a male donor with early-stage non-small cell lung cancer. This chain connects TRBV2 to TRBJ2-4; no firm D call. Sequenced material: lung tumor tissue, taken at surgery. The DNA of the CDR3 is TGTGCCAGCAGTTACGGAGAAAACATTCAGTACTTC. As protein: CASSYGENIQYF. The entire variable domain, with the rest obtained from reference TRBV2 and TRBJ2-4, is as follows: EPEVTQTPSHQVTQMGQEVILRCVPISNHLYFYWYRQILGQKVEFLVSFYNNEISEKSEIFDDQFSVERPDGSNFTLKIRSTKLEDSAMYFCASSYGENIQYFGAGTRLSVL.